This T cell receptor beta chain was retrieved from a study of identical twins. Trimming stripped 6 bases from V and 4 bases from J, with 9 bases between. The CDR3 extends over 12 amino acids. This clonotype was seen repeatedly, ten times or more. MiXCR, run by TCRdb on the 5' RACE reads, gives a single entry per CDR3 protein. The table includes hundreds of thousands of distinct CDR3 sequences, 9% to 15% detected once. These data are also associated with another study on yellow fever vaccine responses in identical twins.

This TCR was sampled from a young woman in good health. The rearrangement uses TRBV12-3 or TRBV12-4 and TRBJ1-1; D gene ambiguous. Sequencing used PBMCs. The CDR3 reads CASSPAATEAFF. As DNA, the CDR3 is TGTGCCAGCAGCCCCGCCGCCACTGAAGCTTTCTTT.